The 23 T cell receptor beta chains in this list originate from one sample, sequenced in a study of blood T cell repertoires in COVID-19 (dated by TCRdb to the early 2020s). Library generation was performed with the immunoSEQ multiplex PCR assay. Imported from immuneACCESS, the table was reduced by TCRdb to in-frame sequences with V and J called. These copies leave out some clones; in studies compared against another copy, an unresolved V gene accounts for under half, and the cause of the remainder is not known. The sample table holds approximately 280,000 clones, of which around nine tenths were seen once. The leading ten clones occupy roughly 2.6% of the sample. The material sequenced was PBMCs or T cells enriched from blood (not recorded which). Receptors were obtained from a woman under 30 who had recovered from COVID-19.

This clone turned up a few times. The chain combines TRBV25-1 with TRBJ2-2; weak D call: TRBD1 (6 bases). CDR3 length equals 15 residues. The germline gives CDR1 MGHDK, CDR2 SYGVNS. Trimming stripped 10 bases from V and 1 base from J, with 16 bases between. The CDR3 nucleotides read TGTGCCACCACATTGGGGGCAGAGAACACCGGGGAGCTGTTTTTT. It encodes CATTLGAENTGELFF.

CDR3 loop: CASSSFSVAGYTF. The DNA of the CDR3 is TGTGCCAGCAGCTCATTCTCGGTAGCGGGCTACACCTTC. J is TRBJ1-2 and V is TRBV11-3; D is uncertain. Trimming took off 4 bases at V and 8 bases at J, with 14 bases between the two ends. Germline assignment: CDR1 SGHNT and CDR2 YENEEA. The CDR3 is 13 residues long. The full variable domain, in which reference TRBV11-3 and TRBJ1-2 provide the parts outside the CDR3, is EAGVVQSPRYKIIEKKQPVAFWCNPISGHNTLYWYLQNLGQGPELLIRYENEEAVDDSQLPKDRFSAERLKGVDSTLKIQPAELGDSAVYLCASSSFSVAGYTFGSGTRLTVV.

The CDR3 spells CASSLVGTGDQPQHF. In nucleotides, the CDR3 is TGTGCCAGCAGCTTAGTAGGGACAGGGGACCAGCCCCAGCATTTT. The chain uses TRBV7-2 and TRBJ1-5; 10 bases fit TRBD1. The germline CDR1 and CDR2 sequences are SGHTA and FQGNSA. The V segment lost 1 base and the J segment 7 bases; nucleotides outside the gene matches: 4. The CDR3 consists of 15 residues. The full variable domain, with the rest looked up from reference TRBV7-2 and TRBJ1-5, is GAGVSQSPSNKVTEKGKDVELRCDPISGHTALYWYRQSLGQGLEFLIYFQGNSAPDKSGLPSDRFSAERTGGSVSTLTIQRTQQEDSAVYLCASSLVGTGDQPQHFGDGTRLSIL.

The chain is built from TRBV6-5 and TRBJ2-3; D may be TRBD2 (5 bases). Trimming left V 6 bases short and J 4 bases short, with 17 bases between. The CDR3 length is 15 residues. Germline-derived CDR1 and CDR2 are MNHEY and SVGAGI. CDR3 loop: CASSLTLGVSDTQYF. The CDR3 nucleotides are TGTGCCAGCAGCCTAACACTGGGAGTCTCAGATACGCAGTATTTT.

This clone has only a few counts. This sequence joins TRBV28 and TRBJ1-2; tentative D call: TRBD1 (6 bases). This CDR3 contains 15 residues. Looked up from germline, CDR1 is MDHEN and CDR2 is SYDVKM. V was cut by 5 bases and J by 4 bases, with 17 bases left in between. CDR3 DNA: TGTGCCAGCAGTGCCCTCAGGGGCGTAGGCTATGGCTACACCTTC. Its protein is CASSALRGVGYGYTF.

This clone has a handful of counts. The chain recombines TRBV2 with TRBJ1-3; 7 bases are a match to TRBD1. The CDR3 runs 14 residues. CDR1 and CDR2 from the germline V gene are SNHLY and FYNNEI. Unmatched junction bases numbered 4, after V lost 6 bases and J lost 2 bases. CDR3 loop: CASRFDRAGNTIYF. The CDR3 DNA sequence: TGTGCCAGCAGATTTGACAGGGCTGGAAACACCATATATTTT.

The V and J genes are TRBV6-1 and TRBJ1-5; D is uncertain. The CDR3 is 17 residues long. Trimming removed 0 bases at V and 5 bases at J, with 17 bases between. CDR1 MNHNS and CDR2 SASEGT come from the germline V gene. CDR3 bases: TGTGCCAGCAGTGAAGCCAGCTCCGTAACGGGAGATCAGCCCCAGCATTTT. The encoded protein is CASSEASSVTGDQPQHF.

The chain links TRBV18 to TRBJ2-1; TRBD2 agrees at 9 bases. Losses at the gene ends were 4 bases for V and 2 bases for J; bases not matched to a gene: 3. CDR3 length equals 15 residues. Germline V gene data show CDR1 as KGHSH and CDR2 as LQKENI. The CDR3 DNA is TGTGCCAGCTCACGGGCGGGGGGGCCCTACAATGAGCAGTTCTTC. This encodes CASSRAGGPYNEQFF.

This chain's CDR3 is CATSRPGDSTEAFF. CDR3 DNA sequence: TGTGCCACCAGCAGACCCGGGGATTCCACTGAAGCTTTCTTT. The genes are TRBV15 and TRBJ1-1; D remains ambiguous. This CDR3 contains 14 residues. Between the trimmed V and J ends, which lost 2 bases and 4 bases, there was a span of 11 bases. CDR1 and CDR2 (germline): LNHNV, YYDKDF (reference sequence).

The V gene is TRBV30, the J gene TRBJ1-5, with a weak D call TRBD1 (6 bases). Trimming removed 0 bases from V and 7 bases from J, with 10 bases in between. This CDR3 has 13 amino acids. Germline V gives CDR1 GTSNPN, CDR2 SVGIG (reference sequence). The CDR3 spells CAWSVEQGQPQHF. The CDR3 region has the DNA TGTGCCTGGAGTGTCGAACAGGGACAGCCCCAGCATTTT.

The chain carries TRBV7-2 and TRBJ2-3; D might be TRBD2 (5 bases). The CDR3 runs 16 residues. Germline CDR1 reads SGHTA; CDR2 reads FQGNSA. V was shortened by 0 bases and J by 6 bases, with 16 bases between the two germline ends. CDR3 in amino acids: CASSLATTLGGDTQYF. DNA for the CDR3: TGTGCCAGCAGCTTAGCGACTACGCTTGGCGGGGATACGCAGTATTTT. Using reference TRBV7-2 and TRBJ2-3 for the parts outside the CDR3, the full variable domain is GAGVSQSPSNKVTEKGKDVELRCDPISGHTALYWYRQSLGQGLEFLIYFQGNSAPDKSGLPSDRFSAERTGGSVSTLTIQRTQQEDSAVYLCASSLATTLGGDTQYFGPGTRLTVL.

The chain has TRBV27 and TRBJ1-1; D might be TRBD1 (5 bases). Germline loops: CDR1 MNHEY, CDR2 SMNVEV (reference sequence). The CDR3 spans 16 residues. Trimming pared 4 bases from V and 6 bases from J, leaving 21 bases between. The CDR3 is CASSSLPGLSPPEAFF. CDR3 sequence (DNA): TGTGCCAGCAGTTCTCTCCCGGGACTCTCGCCGCCTGAAGCTTTCTTT.

The chain combines TRBV7-2 with TRBJ2-7, with 8 bases lining up with TRBD1. Germline lookup yields CDR1 SGHTA and CDR2 FQGNSA. The length of the CDR3 is 16 residues. V gave up 1 base and J gave up 2 bases; unmatched junction bases: 7. The CDR3 loop is CASSLVPPGQAYEQYF. The CDR3 DNA sequence: TGTGCCAGCAGCTTAGTTCCCCCGGGACAGGCCTACGAGCAGTACTTC.

This clone was counted between two and nine times. V is TRBV30 and J is TRBJ2-2; D is ambiguous. The CDR3 is 12 amino acids. The germline V and J ends were trimmed by 4 bases and 4 bases, with 7 bases remaining between them. Germline CDR1 reads GTSNPN; CDR2 reads SVGIG (reference sequence). DNA for the CDR3: TGTGCCTGGACGTACAGCACCGGGGAGCTGTTTTTT. Protein: CAWTYSTGELFF.

The chain employs TRBV6-2 or TRBV6-3 and TRBJ2-7, with 7 bases that match TRBD2. The germline CDR1 and CDR2 sequences are MNHEY and SVGEGT. The CDR3 length is 17 residues. The V segment lost 2 bases and the J segment 0 bases; nucleotides outside the gene matches: 10. The DNA for the CDR3 is TGTGCCAGCAGTTACGGGGCCGGGCGGGGGAGCTCCTACGAGCAGTACTTC. This codes for CASSYGAGRGSSYEQYF.

The chain joins TRBV7-6 to TRBJ2-5; TRBD2 matches at 11 bases. After removal of 5 bases from V and 5 bases from J, the junction contained 7 bases not matched to a gene. CDR3 length: 15 amino acids. Looked up from germline, CDR1 is SGHVS and CDR2 is FNYEAQ. The DNA for the CDR3 is TGTGCCAGCAGCCGACCAACTAGCGGGAGTGAGACCCAGTACTTC. Amino acid sequence: CASSRPTSGSETQYF.

This sequence joins TRBV4-2 and TRBJ2-7; the match to TRBD2 covers 12 bases. The trim removed 0 bases at V and 4 bases at J, leaving 1 base unmatched. This CDR3 region has 15 residues. Germline assignment: CDR1 LGHNA and CDR2 YNFKEQ. The CDR3 sequence is CASSQDLAGGYEQYF. CDR3 in DNA: TGTGCCAGCAGCCAAGATCTAGCGGGAGGGTACGAGCAGTACTTC.

V and J are TRBV7-2 and TRBJ2-4; D perhaps matches TRBD1 (6 bases). The CDR3 has 15 amino acids. Germline assignment: CDR1 SGHTA and CDR2 FQGNSA. Trimming cost V 5 bases and J 1 base, with 12 bases left between them. The CDR3 DNA follows: TGTGCCAGCAGCCTAGGGGGAGTGGCCAAAAACATTCAGTACTTC. Its translation: CASSLGGVAKNIQYF.

The chain recombines TRBV6-6 with TRBJ1-3; D gene uncertain. V lost 0 bases and J 1 base, leaving 10 bases between the germline ends. Germline V gives CDR1 MNHNY, CDR2 SVGAGI (reference sequence). The length of the CDR3 is 16 residues. CDR3 DNA sequence: TGTGCCAGCAGTTACTCCGGGGTAGTATCTGGAAACACCATATATTTT. Translating it yields CASSYSGVVSGNTIYF.

V gene TRBV21-1 combines with J gene TRBJ2-1; TRBD2 is the table's D call and was not checked against the DNA. TRBV21-1 corresponds to a pseudogene. The CDR3 extends over 18 amino acids. This CDR3 reads CASSPRTPAGESYNEQFF. The CDR3 nucleotides read TGTGCCAGCAGCCCCCGAACCCCAGCGGGGGAAAGCTACAATGAGCAGTTCTTC.

The chain recombines TRBV5-4 with TRBJ2-5; D perhaps matches TRBD1 (5 bases). With 2 bases removed from V and 4 bases from J, the gap between germline ends came to 9 bases. The germline gives CDR1 SGHNT, CDR2 YYREEE (reference sequence). The CDR3 consists of 13 residues. The DNA for the CDR3 is TGTGCCAGCAGCTTAGAAGGGGTAGAGACCCAGTACTTC. This sequence encodes CASSLEGVETQYF. The whole variable domain, remainder taken from reference TRBV5-4 and TRBJ2-5, is ETGVTQSPTHLIKTRGQQVTLRCSSQSGHNTVSWYQQALGQGPQFIFQYYREEENGRGNFPPRFSGLQFPNYSSELNVNALELDDSALYLCASSLEGVETQYFGPGTRLLVL.

The chain links TRBV28 to TRBJ2-7; weak D call: TRBD1 (5 bases). Germline CDR1 is MDHEN and CDR2 is SYDVKM. Trimming cost V 9 bases and J 2 bases, with 17 bases left between them. The CDR3 is 14 residues long. This CDR3 reads CASNVDRGPYEQYF. CDR3 sequence (DNA): TGTGCCAGTAATGTGGATAGGGGTCCCTACGAGCAGTACTTC.

This clone was seen only a few times. The chain employs TRBV7-2 and TRBJ2-1; possibly TRBD2 for D (6 bases). V was pared by 2 bases and J by 15 bases, with 17 bases between. The CDR3 length is 13 residues. Germline V gene lookup returns CDR1 SGHTA and CDR2 FQGNSA. This CDR3 is CASSLTSRGLRFF. DNA of the CDR3: TGTGCCAGCAGCTTAACCTCGCGGGGCTTAAGGTTCTTC.